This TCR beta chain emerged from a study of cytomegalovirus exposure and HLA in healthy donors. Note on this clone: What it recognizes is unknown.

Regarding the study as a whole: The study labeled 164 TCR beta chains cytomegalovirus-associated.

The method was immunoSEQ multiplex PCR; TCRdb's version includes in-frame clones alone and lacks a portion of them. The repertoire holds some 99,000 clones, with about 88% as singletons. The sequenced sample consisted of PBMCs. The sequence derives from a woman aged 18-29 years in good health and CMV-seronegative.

The CDR3 sequence: CASSPGLLSSPLHF. The DNA for the CDR3 is TGTGCCAGCAGCCCAGGGTTGCTGAGTTCACCCCTCCACTTT. The chain links TRBV7-9 to TRBJ1-6, with D tentatively TRBD1 (5 bases). Germline loops: CDR1 SEHNR, CDR2 FQNEAQ (reference sequence). V gave up 5 bases and J gave up 9 bases, with 14 bases separating them. This CDR3 is 14 amino acids long.